This paragraph covers one T cell receptor beta chain sequence. Antigen unknown. This sample was taken from a study of cytomegalovirus exposure and HLA in healthy donors. Study-level findings and limits: In an earlier analysis, most TCR beta V segments were productive about 87% or about 30% of the time. In vitro checks showed that a few CMV-associated chains really do target CMV antigens. A later analysis by the authors found several of the most significant clusters apparently linked to common viral pathogens.

PCR used 60 Vbeta primers and 13 Jbeta primers. TCRdb's table, derived via immunoSEQ multiplex PCR, lists solely in-frame clones and lacks some. The table includes approximately 170,000 clones, under 80% detected once. The CDR3 is made up of 18 amino acids. After removal of 0 bases from V and 1 base from J, the junction contained 5 bases not matched to a gene. CDR1 and CDR2 (germline): LGHNA, YSLEER. The chain recombines TRBV4-3 with TRBJ2-3; TRBD2 agrees at 12 bases. This TCR was recovered from a female donor in good health and CMV-seronegative. Sequencing input: PBMCs. The CDR3 reads CASSQDRRLAGGTDTQYF. The CDR3 DNA reads as TGCGCCAGCAGCCAAGATAGGCGACTAGCGGGGGGCACAGATACGCAGTATTTT.